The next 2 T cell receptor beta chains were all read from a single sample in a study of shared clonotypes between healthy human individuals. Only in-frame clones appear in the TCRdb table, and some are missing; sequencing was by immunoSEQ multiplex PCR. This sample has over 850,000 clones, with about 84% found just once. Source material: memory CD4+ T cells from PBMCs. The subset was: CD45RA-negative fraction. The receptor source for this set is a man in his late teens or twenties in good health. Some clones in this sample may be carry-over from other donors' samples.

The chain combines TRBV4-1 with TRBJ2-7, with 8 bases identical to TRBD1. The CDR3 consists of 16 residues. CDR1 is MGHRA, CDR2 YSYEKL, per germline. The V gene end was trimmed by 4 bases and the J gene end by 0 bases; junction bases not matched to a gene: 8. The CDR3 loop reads CASSPGTGSSSYEQYF. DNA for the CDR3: TGCGCCAGCAGCCCCGGGACAGGTTCCAGCTCCTACGAGCAGTACTTC.

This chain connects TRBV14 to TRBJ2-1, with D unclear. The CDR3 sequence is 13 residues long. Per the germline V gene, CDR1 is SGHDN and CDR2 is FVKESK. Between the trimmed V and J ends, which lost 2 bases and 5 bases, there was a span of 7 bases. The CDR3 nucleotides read TGTGCCAGCAGCCAATCATTAAACAATGAGCAGTTCTTC. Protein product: CASSQSLNNEQFF.